The 24 T cell receptor beta chains below all came from one sample that was sequenced in a study of blood T cells in healthy people across ages. The use of a sample-barcoded 5' primer and a J-beta primer mix characterized a second PCR of roughly 6 to 12 cycles. TCRdb re-called the 5' RACE reads with MiXCR, one entry per CDR3 protein. The table includes 1.5 million to 2 million distinct CDR3 sequences, 49% detected once. The source material was blood. Receptor source: a woman aged 40 to 55 in good health.

J is TRBJ2-1 and V is TRBV4-2; 12 nucleotides agree with TRBD1. After removal of 3 bases from V and 7 bases from J, the junction contained 10 bases not matched to a gene. The CDR3 covers 17 residues. CDR1 is LGHNA, CDR2 YNFKEQ, per germline. CDR3 residues: CASSQSTGTGGGNEQFF. CDR3 DNA: TGTGCCAGCAGCCAGAGTACCGGGACAGGGGGCGGGAATGAGCAGTTCTTC.

This clonotype was found a few times. The CDR3 sequence: CAITRQGNEQYF. The DNA of the CDR3 is TGTGCCATCACGAGACAGGGGAACGAGCAGTACTTC. This chain joins TRBV10-3 and TRBJ2-7; TRBD1 matches at 8 bases. J was trimmed by 5 bases and V by 7 bases; bases with no gene match: 4. CDR3 length: 12 residues. Germline V gives CDR1 ENHRY, CDR2 SYGVKD.

The chain employs TRBV6-2 or TRBV6-3 and TRBJ2-3, with 8 nucleotides matching TRBD1. The CDR3 covers 15 residues. From germline, CDR1 is MNHEY and CDR2 SVGEGT. Germline trimming cut 0 bases from V and 5 bases from J; bases unmatched to any gene: 4. Here the CDR3 reads CASSYSDRAGDTQYF. CDR3 sequence (DNA): TGTGCCAGCAGTTACTCGGACAGGGCGGGAGATACGCAGTATTTT.

The chain joins TRBV9 to TRBJ2-3, with 9 bases that match TRBD1. The CDR3 runs 16 residues. The V gene's germline CDR1 is SGDLS and CDR2 YYNGEE. The J segment lost 5 bases and the V segment lost 0 bases, leaving 7 bases of the junction unmatched. The CDR3 loop is CASSVGDRAERDTQYF. The CDR3 nucleotides read TGTGCCAGCAGCGTAGGGGACAGGGCCGAACGAGATACGCAGTATTTT.

This clonotype has only a few counts. The gene calls are TRBV2 and TRBJ2-5; D unresolved. The CDR3 totals 15 residues. The germline CDR1 and CDR2 sequences are SNHLY and FYNNEI. V shed 2 bases and J shed 2 bases, with 12 bases lying between them. The CDR3 sequence: CASSEWADEQETQYF. The CDR3 DNA follows: TGTGCCAGCAGTGAATGGGCGGACGAACAAGAGACCCAGTACTTC.

The chain links TRBV20-1 to TRBJ2-7; no clear D. The V gene lost 0 bases and the J gene lost 11 bases, with 14 bases spanning the gap. This CDR3 has 12 residues. Germline lookup yields CDR1 DFQATT and CDR2 SNEGSKA (reference sequence). The CDR3 reads CSARDQYGREYF. The DNA of the CDR3 is TGCAGTGCTAGAGATCAATATGGCAGAGAGTACTTC.

This chain uses TRBV7-2 with TRBJ2-4, with 7 bases aligning to TRBD1. The DNA end is more similar to TRBJ2-7, so the J call may be wrong. CDR1 SGHTA and CDR2 FQGNSA come from the germline V gene. The CDR3 is made up of 16 amino acids. CDR3 nucleotide sequence: TGTGCCAGCAGCCTGGCTGCCGGGACAGCAAACGACGAGCAGTACTTC. Amino acids: CASSLAAGTANDEQYF.

This clonotype was recorded at least ten times. V usage is TRBV7-2 and J usage is TRBJ2-5, with 8 bases that match TRBD2. The CDR3 loop spans 13 amino acids. The trim removed 5 bases at V and 4 bases at J, leaving 3 bases unmatched. CDR1 and CDR2 (germline): SGHTA, FQGNSA. CDR3 in amino acids: CASSREGPETQYF. The CDR3 nucleotides read TGTGCCAGCAGCCGGGAGGGGCCAGAGACCCAGTACTTC. Variable domain in full (rest from reference TRBV7-2 and TRBJ2-5): GAGVSQSPSNKVTEKGKDVELRCDPISGHTALYWYRQSLGQGLEFLIYFQGNSAPDKSGLPSDRFSAERTGGSVSTLTIQRTQQEDSAVYLCASSREGPETQYFGPGTRLLVL.

The J gene is TRBJ2-5, the V gene TRBV10-3; D unclear. This CDR3 is built from 12 residues. Germline lookup yields CDR1 ENHRY and CDR2 SYGVKD. V gave up 4 bases and J gave up 5 bases, with 8 bases separating them. The CDR3, as DNA: TGTGCCATCAGTGGGGGAATGGAGACCCAGTACTTC. Translated: CAISGGMETQYF.

The chain uses TRBV7-2 and TRBJ2-1, with D perhaps matching TRBD1 (6 bases). Germline CDR1 SGHTA, CDR2 FQGNSA. The CDR3 runs to 17 residues. V was trimmed by 1 base and J by 9 bases, leaving 22 bases between them. DNA of the CDR3: TGTGCCAGCAGCTTAGATCTCTCGGCGAGGGGGTCCCGTGAGCAGTTCTTC. This codes for CASSLDLSARGSREQFF.

The chain combines TRBV20-1 with TRBJ1-6, with TRBD1 matching over 7 bases. Germline V gives CDR1 DFQATT, CDR2 SNEGSKA (reference sequence). The CDR3 totals 15 residues. V gave up 3 bases and J gave up 4 bases; unmatched junction bases: 6. CDR3 coding DNA: TGCAGTGCTAGGGGCTCGGGACAGTATAATTCACCCCTCCACTTT. This codes for CSARGSGQYNSPLHF.

The rearrangement uses TRBV9 and TRBJ2-4; TRBD1 agrees at 11 bases. The J call is doubtful: the DNA matches TRBJ2-7 better. This CDR3 has 14 amino acids. The germline V gene encodes CDR1 SGDLS and CDR2 YYNGEE. CDR3 sequence reads: CASSGGGQGDEQYF. The DNA of the CDR3 is TGTGCCAGCAGCGGAGGGGGACAGGGGGACGAGCAGTACTTC.

This clonotype showed up just once. The V call is TRBV10-3, the J call TRBJ1-5; 9 bases are a match to TRBD1. This CDR3 has 17 amino acids. Germline trimming cut 4 bases from V and 6 bases from J; bases unmatched to any gene: 13. Germline V CDR1 and CDR2: ENHRY, SYGVKD. Here the CDR3 reads CAISGAGTGGVGQPQHF. The CDR3 DNA reads as TGTGCCATCAGTGGAGCGGGCACAGGGGGCGTTGGTCAGCCCCAGCATTTT.

The chain uses TRBV7-9 and TRBJ2-3; possibly TRBD2 for D (5 bases). Germline assignment: CDR1 SEHNR and CDR2 FQNEAQ (reference sequence). The CDR3 runs to 15 residues. V was trimmed by 5 bases and J by 1 base, leaving 13 bases between them. The CDR3 nucleotides read TGTGCCAGCAGCGACTGGGAGTGGGGCACAGATACGCAGTATTTT. Amino acids: CASSDWEWGTDTQYF.

The V call is TRBV28, the J call TRBJ1-2, with D maybe TRBD1 (6 bases). Germline CDR1 reads MDHEN; CDR2 reads SYDVKM. The CDR3 is made up of 13 amino acids. V was cut by 10 bases and J by 4 bases, with 16 bases left in between. The DNA of the CDR3 is TGTGCCACCGCCCCAAGGACAGCCTATGGCTACACCTTC. It specifies CATAPRTAYGYTF.

The gene calls are TRBV10-2 and TRBJ1-6; tentative D call: TRBD1 (5 bases). The V and J ends lost 4 bases and 12 bases respectively, with 16 bases between them. The CDR3 totals 14 residues. Germline V gives CDR1 WSHSY, CDR2 SAAADI. The CDR3 reads CASSAPQRGLPLHF. The CDR3 DNA follows: TGCGCCAGCAGTGCGCCCCAGAGGGGTCTACCCCTCCACTTT.

This rearrangement joins TRBV3-1 to TRBJ2-5; possibly TRBD2 for D (5 bases). Trimming left V 4 bases short and J 10 bases short, with 16 bases between. Germline V lookup: CDR1 LGHDT, CDR2 YNNKEL (reference sequence). The length of the CDR3 is 13 residues. CDR3 DNA sequence: TGTGCCAGCAGCCCCTCGGAGAGCGCGGGCCAGTACTTC. The encoded protein is CASSPSESAGQYF.

The chain recombines TRBV5-5 with TRBJ2-1; 7 bases are a match to TRBD1. Trimming removed 2 bases from V and 9 bases from J; junction bases left unmatched: 8. CDR1 is SGHKS and CDR2 is YYEKEE in the germline V gene (reference sequence). This CDR3 contains 14 residues. CDR3: CASSFGKGGAEQFF. Here the CDR3 DNA reads TGTGCCAGCAGCTTTGGCAAAGGGGGCGCTGAGCAGTTCTTC. The whole variable domain, remainder taken from reference TRBV5-5 and TRBJ2-1, is DAGVTQSPTHLIKTRGQQVTLRCSPISGHKSVSWYQQVLGQGPQFIFQYYEKEERGRGNFPDRFSARQFPNYSSELNVNALLLGDSALYLCASSFGKGGAEQFFGPGTRLTVL.

This chain joins TRBV4-1 and TRBJ1-2; D uncertain. This CDR3 comprises 16 residues. V dropped 0 bases and J dropped 3 bases, with 14 bases sitting between them. The germline gives CDR1 MGHRA, CDR2 YSYEKL. This CDR3 is CASSQDIDFLYYGYTF. CDR3 in DNA: TGCGCCAGCAGCCAAGATATCGACTTCCTTTACTATGGCTACACCTTC.

A few counts support this clonotype. The chain joins TRBV4-3 to TRBJ1-2; the D gene is possibly TRBD1 (6 bases). Trimming shortened V by 0 bases and J by 3 bases, and 14 bases separated the two germline ends. Germline V gene lookup returns CDR1 LGHNA and CDR2 YSLEER. The CDR3 sequence is 16 residues long. The CDR3 coding sequence is TGCGCCAGCAGCCAAGATGCGGCCGGGACATACTATGGCTACACCTTC. Protein sequence: CASSQDAAGTYYGYTF.

This clonotype has just a few counts. This chain uses TRBV28 with TRBJ2-5; 10 bases fit TRBD2. The junction had 12 bases not matched to a gene; V was cut back by 6 bases and J by 2 bases. Germline CDR1 and CDR2: MDHEN and SYDVKM. The CDR3 totals 17 residues. This chain's CDR3 is CASREARGAGGQETQYF. CDR3 sequence (DNA): TGTGCCAGCAGAGAGGCACGAGGAGCGGGGGGGCAAGAGACCCAGTACTTC.

The chain is built from TRBV6-5 and TRBJ2-7; 10 bases map to TRBD1. Trimming removed 6 bases from V and 2 bases from J; junction bases left unmatched: 10. The CDR3 spans 16 residues. In germline, CDR1 is MNHEY, CDR2 SVGAGI. Here the CDR3 reads CASSLTEGQGTYEQYF. The CDR3 DNA reads as TGTGCCAGCAGCCTCACCGAGGGACAGGGGACCTACGAGCAGTACTTC.

This clonotype was seen once. The genes are TRBV4-3 and TRBJ2-3; D perhaps matches TRBD2 (6 bases). Germline V gene data show CDR1 as LGHNA and CDR2 as YSLEER. V dropped 4 bases and J dropped 7 bases, with 18 bases sitting between them. This CDR3 comprises 15 residues. CDR3: CASSPTRGLSNTQYF. CDR3 DNA sequence: TGCGCCAGCAGCCCGACTAGGGGTCTTTCTAATACGCAGTATTTT.

The J gene is TRBJ2-5, the V gene TRBV12-3 or TRBV12-4; 7 bases are shared with TRBD2. The J call is in doubt because the DNA end fits TRBJ2-7 better. This CDR3 has 13 residues. The CDR3 DNA reads TGTGCCAGCAGTTTTGGCGGGGGTAACGAGCAGTACTTC. Protein product: CASSFGGGNEQYF.